These 15 T cell receptor beta chains originate from one sample sequenced in a study of T cell responses to AZD1222 COVID-19 vaccine. The table came from immunoSEQ multiplex PCR; TCRdb's copy has only in-frame clones and leaves some out. The sample contains approximately 120,000 clones, 85% to 90% of which appear only once. The specimen was peripheral blood, collected on day 0 of AZD1222 vaccination. These receptor sequences come from an adult in good health.

V gene TRBV3-1 (or the pseudogene TRBV3-2) combines with J gene TRBJ2-2, with D uncertain. Trimming cost V 1 base and J 5 bases, with 2 bases left between them. There are 12 residues in the CDR3. Germline V gene sequence: CDR1 LGHDT, CDR2 YNNKEL (reference sequence). The CDR3 here is CASSQVTGELFF. CDR3 nucleotide sequence: TGTGCCAGCAGCCAAGTAACCGGGGAGCTGTTTTTT.

For the CDR3, the DNA is TGTGCCAGCAGCTACAAAAGTGAAGCTTTCTTT. This codes for CASSYKSEAFF. V is TRBV27 and J is TRBJ1-1; D unclear. Trimming cost V 6 bases and J 7 bases, with 9 bases left between them. CDR3 size: 11 residues. CDR1 MNHEY and CDR2 SMNVEV come from the germline V gene (reference sequence).

CDR3 DNA: TGTGCCAGCAGCCCGAAAGTGGGTCGAGATACGCAGTATTTT. Translating it yields CASSPKVGRDTQYF. The chain joins TRBV11-1 to TRBJ2-3, with D unclear. The CDR3 covers 14 residues. The V gene's germline CDR1 is SGHAT and CDR2 FQDESV (reference sequence). The ends were cut back, 5 bases at V and 5 bases at J, with 14 bases in the middle.

The chain joins TRBV6-5 to TRBJ2-7; 10 bases map to TRBD2. The CDR3 extends over 15 amino acids. CDR1 and CDR2 from the germline V gene are MNHEY and SVGAGI. V lost 2 bases and J lost 4; bases outside the gene matches: 5. The CDR3 protein is CASSYGPSGGYEQYF. DNA of the CDR3: TGTGCCAGCAGTTACGGGCCTAGCGGGGGTTACGAGCAGTACTTC.

The chain links TRBV7-3 to TRBJ2-1, with TRBD1 matching 8 bases. V gave up 5 bases and J gave up 3 bases; unmatched junction bases: 6. The CDR3 has 15 residues. Looked up from germline, CDR1 is SGHTA and CDR2 is FQGTGA. CDR3 amino acids: CASSAGTGYYNEQFF. The CDR3 DNA sequence: TGTGCCAGCAGCGCCGGGACAGGCTACTACAATGAGCAGTTCTTC.

This rearrangement joins TRBV7-3 to TRBJ1-1; D gene ambiguous. Per germline, CDR1 SGHTA and CDR2 FQGTGA. This CDR3 spans 14 amino acids. Trimming left V 4 bases short and J 1 base short, with 10 bases between. CDR3 coding DNA: TGTGCCAGCAGCTACGACAACACGAACACTGAAGCTTTCTTT. Translation: CASSYDNTNTEAFF.

The chain is built from TRBV7-9 and TRBJ2-7, with 7 bases that match TRBD2. V gave up 3 bases and J gave up 1 base; unmatched junction bases: 6. The CDR3 runs to 15 residues. CDR1 and CDR2 (germline): SEHNR, FQNEAQ (reference sequence). CDR3 bases: TGTGCCAGCAGCTTTAGAAGCGGGACGTCCTACGAGCAGTACTTC. This codes for CASSFRSGTSYEQYF.

This clone was picked up one time. V gene TRBV19 combines with J gene TRBJ1-2; D unresolved. V lost 7 bases, J lost 7 bases, and 10 bases lay in between. The CDR3 totals 11 residues. The germline V gene has CDR1 LNHDA and CDR2 SQIVND (reference sequence). The CDR3 bases are TGTGCCAGTAAGGAGGGTAGTGGCTACACCTTC. This encodes CASKEGSGYTF.

The rearrangement uses TRBV5-1 and TRBJ2-2; D gene unclear. Germline values: CDR1 SGHRS, CDR2 YFSETQ. The V gene lost 4 bases and the J gene lost 9 bases, with 13 bases spanning the gap. The CDR3 is 13 amino acids. CDR3 sequence reads: CASSPRASRELFF. CDR3 nucleotides: TGCGCCAGCAGCCCAAGGGCCAGCCGGGAGCTGTTTTTT.

The chain has TRBV28 and TRBJ1-1; no clear D. V gave up 2 bases and J gave up 6 bases, with 22 bases separating them. Germline loops: CDR1 MDHEN, CDR2 SYDVKM. The CDR3 consists of 17 residues. The CDR3 bases are TGTGCCAGCAGTTTACCCCTGGGCGAACTCCCCGGGCCTGAAGCTTTCTTT. Translation gives CASSLPLGELPGPEAFF.

The V call is TRBV4-1, the J call TRBJ1-5; 9 positions match TRBD1. The germline gives CDR1 MGHRA, CDR2 YSYEKL. CDR3 length: 18 amino acids. The trim removed 0 bases at V and 1 base at J, leaving 7 bases unmatched. The CDR3 DNA reads as TGCGCCAGCAGCCAAGAGGGGACAGGGTTCGGGAGCAATCAGCCCCAGCATTTT. This codes for CASSQEGTGFGSNQPQHF.

J is TRBJ1-5 and V is TRBV4-1; D may be TRBD1 (5 bases). V was clipped by 0 bases and J by 1 base, with 10 bases between them. This CDR3 has 16 residues. The germline V gene has CDR1 MGHRA and CDR2 YSYEKL. CDR3 DNA: TGCGCCAGCAGCCAAGACAGGGTTCCAAGCAATCAGCCCCAGCATTTT. This encodes CASSQDRVPSNQPQHF.

This clone was recorded only once. The CDR3 nucleotides read TGTGCCAGCAGCTTCTCAGCTGACACTGAAGCTTTCTTT. Protein sequence: CASSFSADTEAFF. This rearrangement joins TRBV5-4 to TRBJ1-1; D is unresolved. Trimming cost V 2 bases and J 3 bases, with 8 bases left between them. CDR3 length: 13 residues. Germline CDR1 is SGHNT and CDR2 is YYREEE (reference sequence).

The rearrangement uses TRBV18 and TRBJ2-7; a possible D gene is TRBD2 (5 bases). The germline V gene has CDR1 KGHSH and CDR2 LQKENI. CDR3 length: 18 amino acids. V was clipped by 4 bases and J by 1 base, with 23 bases between them. CDR3 sequence reads: CASSRASLDGSGSYEQYF. CDR3 nucleotide sequence: TGTGCCAGCTCACGGGCGTCCTTAGACGGCAGCGGATCCTACGAGCAGTACTTC. Based on the CDR3 plus reference TRBV18 and TRBJ2-7, the full variable domain is NAGVMQNPRHLVRRRGQEARLRCSPMKGHSHVYWYRQLPEEGLKFMVYLQKENIIDESGMPKERFSAEFPKEGPSILRIQQVVRGDSAAYFCASSRASLDGSGSYEQYFGPGTRLTVT.

The rearrangement joins TRBV14 to TRBJ1-1; D not resolved. CDR1 is SGHDN, CDR2 FVKESK, per germline. This CDR3 spans 13 amino acids. Trimming took 0 bases from V and 9 from J, leaving 11 bases between them. Here the CDR3 DNA reads TGTGCCAGCAGCCAAGATCTAGGGCAGCAAGCTTTCTTT. Protein product: CASSQDLGQQAFF.